This T cell receptor (beta chain) was observed in a study of blood T cell repertoires in COVID-19. V lost 4 bases to trimming and J lost 5 bases; unmatched junction nucleotides: 6. Germline CDR1 is SGHRS and CDR2 is YFSETQ. The CDR3 is 14 residues long. The repertoire was sequenced with immunoSEQ multiplex PCR; TCRdb's copy has only in-frame clones and lacks some. Here the sample spans fewer than 250,000 clones, roughly 82% being singletons. Sequencing was carried out using peripheral blood. The receptor was isolated from a woman between 55 and 75 years old with COVID-19, enrolled during active disease. The chain combines TRBV5-1 with TRBJ2-5; 9 bases line up with TRBD2. In nucleotides, the CDR3 is TGCGCCAGCAGCCCTAGCGGGGTGAGGGAGACCCAGTACTTC. Amino acid sequence: CASSPSGVRETQYF.